These T cell receptor beta chains were read from a single sample in a study of shared clonotypes between healthy human individuals. Some clones are missing from TCRdb's copy, which holds only in-frame ones; the method was immunoSEQ multiplex PCR. The repertoire has 150,000 to 200,000 clones, approximately 92% of them found once; the top ten carry approximately 0.07%. The source material was naive CD4+ T cells sorted from blood. The source is a woman younger than 45 in good health. Each CDR3 is given with its conserved first and last residue. A D gene is named only where the DNA matches it firmly. The size field is filled for only some rows; it gives once, few, many or a size class.

TRBJ2-5 | . | TRBV6-6 | TRBD2 | TGTGCCAGCAGTTACCCGGGGGGTACAGAGACCCAGTACTTC | CASSYPGGTETQYF
TRBJ2-2 | once | TRBV5-1 | TRBD1 | TGCGCCAGCAGCTTGGGACAGGGCGGTGAGCTGTTTTTT | CASSLGQGGELFF
TRBJ2-5 | . | TRBV7-2 | . | TGTGCCAGCAGCTCCCACCCAAAAGGGACCCAGTACTTC | CASSSHPKGTQYF
TRBJ2-7 | . | TRBV7-9 | . | TGTGCCAGCAGCCCCCCCCGGGGAAACGAGCAGTACTTC | CASSPPRGNEQYF
TRBJ2-3 | . | TRBV5-1 | . | TGCGCCAGCAGGGACTTCACAGATACGCAGTATTTT | CASRDFTDTQYF
TRBJ2-3 | . | TRBV25-1 | . | TGTGCCAGCAGTGAAGTAGACAGGAATACGCAGTATTTT | CASSEVDRNTQYF
TRBJ2-3 | . | TRBV19 | . | TGTGCCAGTACCGCGACGGGCGCAGATACGCAGTATTTT | CASTATGADTQYF
TRBJ1-1 | . | TRBV18 | . | TGTGCCAGCTCACCATGGGCGGAGGGGACTGAAGCTTTCTTT | CASSPWAEGTEAFF
TRBJ1-1 | . | TRBV25-1 | . | TGTGCCAGCAGTGCAGCGGGAGGCACTGAAGCTTTCTTT | CASSAAGGTEAFF
TRBJ1-4 | . | TRBV27 | TRBD1 | TGTGCCAGCAGGCTAAAGGGGGCTTATCGGGAAAAACTGTTTTTT | CASRLKGAYREKLFF